What follows are 13 T cell receptor beta chains derived from one specimen sequenced in a study of blood T cell repertoires in COVID-19. Sequencing used immunoSEQ multiplex PCR; TCRdb keeps in-frame clones, though not all of them. The data show 200,000 to 250,000 clones, about 84% seen once. The sequencing sample was made of peripheral blood. The receptors were gathered from a human donor in a cohort sampled during active COVID-19.

The count of this clone is one. The chain links TRBV7-2 to TRBJ1-4; no clear D. V was clipped by 1 base and J by 6 bases, with 15 bases between them. Germline loops: CDR1 SGHTA, CDR2 FQGNSA. The CDR3 contains 16 residues. The CDR3 coding sequence is TGTGCCAGCAGCTTAGACAACAGCTTTGTTGATGAAAAACTGTTTTTT. As protein: CASSLDNSFVDEKLFF.

This sequence joins TRBV2 and TRBJ2-3, with 12 bases that match TRBD2. Trimming removed 6 bases from V and 4 bases from J; junction bases left unmatched: 2. The CDR3 spans 14 residues. The germline V gene has CDR1 SNHLY and CDR2 FYNNEI. This chain's CDR3 is CASSRLAGADTQYF. The CDR3 bases are TGTGCCAGCAGCAGACTAGCGGGAGCAGATACGCAGTATTTT.

This chain connects TRBV27 to TRBJ2-7; 8 nucleotides agree with TRBD1. This CDR3 has 14 residues. Germline V CDR1 and CDR2: MNHEY, SMNVEV (reference sequence). CDR3 coding DNA: TGTGCGTTAAGACAGGGGTTCCCCCCCTACGAGCAGTACTTC. This gives the protein CALRQGFPPYEQYF.

The chain carries TRBV27 and TRBJ2-7; D is uncertain. Trimming shortened V by 6 bases and J by 4 bases, and 13 bases separated the two germline ends. The CDR3 sequence is 13 residues long. Germline CDR1 reads MNHEY; CDR2 reads SMNVEV (reference sequence). The CDR3 nucleotides read TGTGCCAGCAGCAGTGTGGGCCGGTACGAGCAGTACTTC. It encodes CASSSVGRYEQYF.

This clone was detected only a few times. Distinct nucleotide sequences in the sample also encode this CDR3. This chain joins TRBV15 and TRBJ1-2; TRBD1 aligns across 8 bases. J gave up 4 bases and V 1 base, and 5 bases lay outside the gene matches. The CDR3 totals 15 residues. Germline values: CDR1 LNHNV, CDR2 YYDKDF (reference sequence). The CDR3 region is CATSRGQGAGYGYTF. The CDR3 region has the DNA TGTGCCACCAGCAGAGGGCAGGGGGCCGGCTATGGCTACACCTTC. Looking up the rest from reference TRBV15 and TRBJ1-2 gives the full variable domain: DAMVIQNPRYQVTQFGKPVTLSCSQTLNHNVMYWYQQKSSQAPKLLFHYYDKDFNNEADTPDNFQSRRPNTSFCFLDIRSPGLGDTAMYLCATSRGQGAGYGYTFGSGTRLTVV.

The count of this clone is one. V is TRBV19 and J is TRBJ1-6, with D unclear. Germline V gene data show CDR1 as LNHDA and CDR2 as SQIVND (reference sequence). V lost 4 bases to trimming and J lost 7 bases, with 8 bases between them. The CDR3 runs 13 residues. The CDR3 sequence is CASSTPGNSPLHF. The CDR3 DNA follows: TGTGCCAGTAGTACCCCCGGGAATTCACCCCTCCACTTT. The full variable domain, completed using reference TRBV19 and TRBJ1-6, is DGGITQSPKYLFRKEGQNVTLSCEQNLNHDAMYWYRQDPGQGLRLIYYSQIVNDFQKGDIAEGYSVSREKKESFPLTVTSAQKNPTAFYLCASSTPGNSPLHFGNGTRLTVT.

The chain links TRBV10-3 to TRBJ1-2; a weak D match, TRBD1 (6 bases). CDR1 ENHRY and CDR2 SYGVKD come from the germline V gene. This CDR3 comprises 13 residues. Deletions cut 3 bases from V and 8 bases from J, with 13 bases between. The CDR3 region has the DNA TGTGCCATCAGTGAAACCCCAGGGGTCGGCTACACCTTC. Amino acids: CAISETPGVGYTF.

The gene calls are TRBV4-1 and TRBJ2-4; 7 positions match TRBD1. Germline V gene lookup returns CDR1 MGHRA and CDR2 YSYEKL. The CDR3 covers 17 residues. V lost 0 bases and J lost 0; bases outside the gene matches: 5. CDR3 DNA sequence: TGCGCCAGCAGCCAAGATGACAGGGCTCTAGCCAAAAACATTCAGTACTTC. Its protein is CASSQDDRALAKNIQYF.

This clone was counted a single time. This chain connects TRBV9 to TRBJ1-5; TRBD1 agrees at 11 bases. CDR1 is SGDLS and CDR2 is YYNGEE in the germline V gene. The CDR3 is 15 residues long. V gave up 3 bases and J gave up 2 bases; unmatched junction bases: 1. The CDR3 DNA is TGTGCCAGCAGCGCGGGACAGGGGGGCAATCAGCCCCAGCATTTT. Protein: CASSAGQGGNQPQHF.

This clone has more than one count but fewer than ten. The chain employs TRBV11-3 and TRBJ2-1; TRBD2 matches at 16 bases. V was clipped by 5 bases and J by 8 bases; unmatched bases: 12. CDR1 is SGHNT, CDR2 YENEEA, per germline. CDR3 length: 18 residues. CDR3 nucleotides: TGTGCCAGCAGCCCGGGACTAGCGGGAGGGCCTTTTGGGTATGAGCAGTTCTTC. It translates to CASSPGLAGGPFGYEQFF.

V is TRBV19 and J is TRBJ2-3, with a tentative D call TRBD2 (6 bases). Germline V gene sequence: CDR1 LNHDA, CDR2 SQIVND (reference sequence). The CDR3 totals 18 residues. Trimming left V 3 bases short and J 2 bases short, with 21 bases between. CDR3 in amino acids: CASSIAPIGTGVTDTQYF. The CDR3 coding sequence is TGTGCCAGTAGTATTGCCCCTATCGGGACTGGGGTCACAGATACGCAGTATTTT.

Note on this clone: The junction does not match germline at one end; this may be a read error. The J gene is TRBJ2-5, the V gene TRBV27, with 7 positions matching TRBD1. Germline CDR1 MNHEY, CDR2 SMNVEV (reference sequence). The CDR3 totals 11 residues. The CDR3 spells CASSSWGQSHF. CDR3 in DNA: TGTGCCAGCAGTTCGTGGGGACAGTCCCACTTC.

A remark on this clone: One junction end disagrees with the germline gene, perhaps due to a read error. The CDR3 region is CASRLNAGRNSPLHF. The CDR3 DNA is TGTGCCAGCAGGTTAAATGCAGGCCGAAATTCACCCCTCCACTTT. The V gene is TRBV7-3, the J gene TRBJ1-6; D gene ambiguous. There are 15 residues in the CDR3. Germline assignment: CDR1 SGHTA and CDR2 FQGTGA. The variable domain in full, with the rest retrieved from reference TRBV7-3 and TRBJ1-6, is GAGVSQTPSNKVTEKGKYVELRCDPISGHTALYWYRQSLGQGPEFLIYFQGTGAADDSGLPNDRFFAVRPEGSVSTLKIQRTERGDSAVYLCASRLNAGRNSPLHFGNGTRLTVT.